This T cell receptor (beta chain) was observed in a study of blood T cells in healthy people across ages. Trimming took 0 bases from V and 4 from J; bases not matched to a gene: 2. The germline V gene encodes CDR1 MNHEY and CDR2 SVGEGT. The CDR3 is 14 residues long. A second PCR of roughly 7 to 11 cycles used a sample-barcoded 5' primer and a J-beta primer mix. MiXCR was run by TCRdb on the 5' RACE reads, yielding one entry per CDR3 protein. The sample carries about 770,000 distinct CDR3 sequences, 44% recorded once. This clonotype was counted between two and nine times. The receptor comes from a man aged 60-69 years in good health. Input material: blood. V is TRBV6-2 or TRBV6-3 and J is TRBJ2-5; 7 nucleotides line up with TRBD1. CDR3 in amino acids: CASSYSTGVETQYF. CDR3 coding DNA: TGTGCCAGCAGTTACTCTACAGGGGTAGAGACCCAGTACTTC.